This T cell receptor (beta chain) appears in the sequencing data of a study of blood T cell repertoires in COVID-19. Study details: Some COVID-19 samples were acute and others convalescent; all came from the United States, Italy and Spain.

In regard to this clone: A junction boundary mismatches the germline segment, possibly from a read error.

Germline CDR1 and CDR2: SNHLY and FYNNEI. There are 15 residues in the CDR3. Sequencing used immunoSEQ multiplex PCR; TCRdb keeps in-frame clones, though not all of them. The table records about 140,000 clones, around 80% of them present only once. The sample consisted of peripheral blood. The chain combines TRBV2 with TRBJ1-3, with a tentative D call TRBD1 (5 bases). This TCR came from a woman aged 55-69 years with acute or convalescent COVID-19. CDR3 nucleotides: TGTGCCAGCAGGGAAGACAGATCCTCTGGAAACACCATATATTTT. It yields the protein CASREDRSSGNTIYF.